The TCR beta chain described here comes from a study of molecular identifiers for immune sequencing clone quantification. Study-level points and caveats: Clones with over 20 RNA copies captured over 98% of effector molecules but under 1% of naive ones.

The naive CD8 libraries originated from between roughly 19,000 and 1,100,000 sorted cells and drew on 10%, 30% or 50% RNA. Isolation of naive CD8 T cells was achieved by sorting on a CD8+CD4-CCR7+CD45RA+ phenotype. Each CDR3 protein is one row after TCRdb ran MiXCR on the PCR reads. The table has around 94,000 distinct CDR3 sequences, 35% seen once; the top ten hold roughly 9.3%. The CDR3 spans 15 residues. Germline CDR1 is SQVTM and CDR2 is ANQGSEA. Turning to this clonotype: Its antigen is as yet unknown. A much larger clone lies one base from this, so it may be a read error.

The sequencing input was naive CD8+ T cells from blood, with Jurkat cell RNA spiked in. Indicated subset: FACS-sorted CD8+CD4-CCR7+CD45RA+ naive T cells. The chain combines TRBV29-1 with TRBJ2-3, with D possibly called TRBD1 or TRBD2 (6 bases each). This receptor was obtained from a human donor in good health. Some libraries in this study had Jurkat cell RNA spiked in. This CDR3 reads CSVVGGLPLTDKQYF. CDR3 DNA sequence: TGCAGCGTTGTAGGGGGGCTCCCGCTCACAGATAAGCAGTATTTT.